Reported below is one T cell receptor beta chain. Its antigen remains unidentified. One base away there is no much larger clone; base qualities are not given. The data are from a study of T cells after yellow fever vaccination (dated by TCRdb to between 2017 and 2020). Regarding the complete study: The SMART-Seq v4 Ultra Low Input RNA kit was used to prepare libraries from fractions with low cell numbers. To track T-cell clones before and after primary and booster YFV17D yellow fever vaccination, bulk TCR alpha and beta repertoires were sequenced longitudinally. Two healthy male donors made up the cohort, one aged 18 to 30 years and the other aged 30 to 40 years. Blood was drawn at multiple timepoints before and after primary and secondary immunization, with bulk PBMC replicates and cell subsets isolated. Study-level results and caveats: Compared with the primary T-cell response, the secondary T-cell response was weaker but faster, peaking on day 5 rather than day 15. FACS-sorted repertoires could contain abundant contaminating clonotypes from the bulk population, so computational filtering was required. A small share of clonotypes occurred in both CD4 and CD8 compartments, likely arising from convergent recombination. After the booster, most clones that had expanded after primary vaccination were detected again (about 97% of CD4 and under 90% of CD8), suggesting broad maintenance of memory. Only a couple of donors were included in the study, so the extent to which the findings can be generalized is limited.

Sample treatment or condition, as interpreted from the label and publication: live attenuated yellow fever vaccine strain. At every blood-draw timepoint, two biological replicates of bulk PBMCs were collected. A standard Ficoll-Paque protocol was used to isolate PBMCs from peripheral blood. TriZol was used to extract RNA from bulk PBMCs, from CD4 and CD8 fractions, and from dextramer-positive and dextramer-negative fractions. The CDR1 and CDR2 encoded by the germline V gene (reference sequence) are DFQATT and SNEGSKA. The CDR3, from cysteine to phenylalanine, totals 15 residues. The kept DNA is CDR3 alone, 45 bases in frame from the first base. Trimmed from V: 6 bases; trimmed from J: 3 bases; junction bases lacking a gene match: 12. Sequencing relied on an Illumina NovaSeq 6000. Synthesis of TCR cDNA relied on 5'RACE template switching, a step that introduced a universal primer site along with unique molecular identifiers. cDNA synthesis was primed from both the TCR alpha and TCR beta constant segments. Library amplification used two PCR steps, and the second PCR step added sample barcodes and sequencing adapters. Libraries were sequenced on Illumina HiSeq 2500 (2x100 bp) or NovaSeq (2x150 bp). The paper's processing steps were these. MIGEC was used to demultiplex reads and collapse the reads into UMI consensus sequences, and MiXCR was used for V(D)J alignment. Clonotypes responding to the vaccine were identified with edgeR on replicate PBMC samples, with the criteria of FDR below 0.01 and a log2 fold change above 5 up to day 15. Bulk clonotypes were assigned CD4 or CD8 identity according to which sequenced CD4 or CD8 repertoire held them at higher abundance. TCRdb's own reprocessing of the public reads used fastp at Q25 and MiXCR and kept productive beta chains. Rows with a matching CDR3 protein are joined into one entry that keeps the most common DNA and genes. TCRdb, not the original authors, processed these V and J calls. This sample lists over 300,000 distinct CDR3 sequences; 4.1% were detected once. About 22% of the sample goes to the ten largest clones.

The sample here was PBMCs, taken 5 days after the yellow fever booster vaccination. The chain is assembled from TRBV20-1 and TRBJ1-2; 8 central bases correspond to TRBD1. This TCR came from a man aged 18 to 35 who received the YFV17D yellow fever vaccine. The DNA sequence follows: TGCAGTGCCGGTCAAGGGACAGGCTCCTACTATGGCTACACCTTC. It specifies CSAGQGTGSYYGYTF.